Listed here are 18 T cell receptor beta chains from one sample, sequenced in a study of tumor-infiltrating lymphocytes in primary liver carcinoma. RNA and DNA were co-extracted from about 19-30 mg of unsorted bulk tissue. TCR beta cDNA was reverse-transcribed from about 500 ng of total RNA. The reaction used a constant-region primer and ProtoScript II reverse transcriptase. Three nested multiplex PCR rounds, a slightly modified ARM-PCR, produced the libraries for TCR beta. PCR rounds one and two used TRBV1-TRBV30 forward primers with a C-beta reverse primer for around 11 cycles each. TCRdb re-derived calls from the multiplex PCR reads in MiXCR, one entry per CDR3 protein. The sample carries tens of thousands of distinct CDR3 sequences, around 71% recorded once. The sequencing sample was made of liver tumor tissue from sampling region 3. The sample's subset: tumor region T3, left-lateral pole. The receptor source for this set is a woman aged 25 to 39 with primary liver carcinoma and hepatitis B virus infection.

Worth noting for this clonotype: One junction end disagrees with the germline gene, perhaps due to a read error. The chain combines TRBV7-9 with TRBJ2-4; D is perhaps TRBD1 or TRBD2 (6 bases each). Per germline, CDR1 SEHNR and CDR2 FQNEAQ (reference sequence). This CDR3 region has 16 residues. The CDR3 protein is CTSSPFSGATKNIQYF. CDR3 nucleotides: TGTACCAGTAGCCCCTTCTCGGGGGCGACCAAAAACATCCAGTACTTC.

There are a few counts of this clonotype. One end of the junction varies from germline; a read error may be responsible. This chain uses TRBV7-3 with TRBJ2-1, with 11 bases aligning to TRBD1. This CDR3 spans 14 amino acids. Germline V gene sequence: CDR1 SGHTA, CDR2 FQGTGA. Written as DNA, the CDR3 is TGTGCCAGCAACCCGTGGGACAGGGGGAATGAACAGTTCTTC. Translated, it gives CASNPWDRGNEQFF.

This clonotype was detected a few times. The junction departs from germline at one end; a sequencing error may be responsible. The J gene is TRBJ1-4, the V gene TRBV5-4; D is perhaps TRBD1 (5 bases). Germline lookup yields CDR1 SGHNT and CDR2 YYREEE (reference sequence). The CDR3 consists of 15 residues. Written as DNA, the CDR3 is TGTGCCAGCGGCGCCAACCGGGGCCTTAATGAAAAATTGTTTTTT. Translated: CASGANRGLNEKLFF.

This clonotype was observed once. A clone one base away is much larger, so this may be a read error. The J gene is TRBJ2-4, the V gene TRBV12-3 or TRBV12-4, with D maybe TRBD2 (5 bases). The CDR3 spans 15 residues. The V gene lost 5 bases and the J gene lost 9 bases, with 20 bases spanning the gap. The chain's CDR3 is CASSHSGQQAGIQYF. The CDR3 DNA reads TGTGCCAGCAGTCATTCGGGCCAGCAGGCGGGCATTCAGTACTTC.

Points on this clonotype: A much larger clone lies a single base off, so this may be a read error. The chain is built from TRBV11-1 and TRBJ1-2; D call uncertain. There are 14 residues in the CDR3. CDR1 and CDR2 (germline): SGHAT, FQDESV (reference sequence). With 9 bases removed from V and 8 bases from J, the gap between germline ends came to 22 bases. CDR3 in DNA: TGTGCCAGGACCTTTTCAGCGTCCTCGGGAGGCTACACCTTC. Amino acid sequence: CARTFSASSGGYTF.

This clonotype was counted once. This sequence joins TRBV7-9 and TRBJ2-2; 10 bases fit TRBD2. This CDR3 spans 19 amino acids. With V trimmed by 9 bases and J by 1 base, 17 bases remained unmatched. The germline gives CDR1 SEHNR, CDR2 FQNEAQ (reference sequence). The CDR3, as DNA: TGTGCCAGTAGCCAACTGACCAAACTAGCGGGGATGAACACCGGGGAGCTGTTTTTT. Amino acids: CASSQLTKLAGMNTGELFF.

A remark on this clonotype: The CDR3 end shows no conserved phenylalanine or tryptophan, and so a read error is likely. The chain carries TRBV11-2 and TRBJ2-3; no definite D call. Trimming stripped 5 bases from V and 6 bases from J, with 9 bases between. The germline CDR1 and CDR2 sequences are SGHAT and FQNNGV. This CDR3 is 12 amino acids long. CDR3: CASSPSADTQYY. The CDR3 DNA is TGTGCCAGCAGCCCCTCGGCGGATACGCAGTATTAT.

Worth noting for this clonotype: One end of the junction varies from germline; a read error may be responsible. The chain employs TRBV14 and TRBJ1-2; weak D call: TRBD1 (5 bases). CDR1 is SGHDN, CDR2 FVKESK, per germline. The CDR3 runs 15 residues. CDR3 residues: CARSQDIGGAYGYTF. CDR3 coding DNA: TGTGCCAGAAGCCAGGATATAGGAGGGGCCTATGGCTACACCTTC.

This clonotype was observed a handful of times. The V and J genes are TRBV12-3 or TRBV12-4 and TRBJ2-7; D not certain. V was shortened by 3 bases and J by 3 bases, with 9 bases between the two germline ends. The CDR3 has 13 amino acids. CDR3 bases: TGTGCCAGCAGTTTTAATTACGGCTACGAGCAGTACTTC. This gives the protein CASSFNYGYEQYF.

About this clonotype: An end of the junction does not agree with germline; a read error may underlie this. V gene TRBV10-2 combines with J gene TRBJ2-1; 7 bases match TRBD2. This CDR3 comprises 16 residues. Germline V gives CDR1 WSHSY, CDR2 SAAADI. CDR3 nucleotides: TGCGCCAGCAGTGTAGATGGCGGGAGCTCCTACAATGAGGAGTTCTTC. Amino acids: CASSVDGGSSYNEEFF.

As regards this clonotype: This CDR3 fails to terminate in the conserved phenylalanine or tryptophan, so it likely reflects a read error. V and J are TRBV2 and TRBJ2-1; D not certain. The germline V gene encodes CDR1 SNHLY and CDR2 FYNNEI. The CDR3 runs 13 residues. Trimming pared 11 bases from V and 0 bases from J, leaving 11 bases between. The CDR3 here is CAGLVGSYNEQFY. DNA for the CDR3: TGTGCCGGTCTAGTCGGCTCCTACAATGAGCAGTTCTAC.

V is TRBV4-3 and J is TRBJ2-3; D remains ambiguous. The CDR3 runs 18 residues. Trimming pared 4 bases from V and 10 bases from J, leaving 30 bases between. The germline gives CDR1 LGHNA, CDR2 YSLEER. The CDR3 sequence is CASSRSVWLGGPDDAQYF. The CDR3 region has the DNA TGCGCCAGCAGCCGGTCGGTCTGGCTGGGTGGTCCCGATGATGCGCAGTATTTT.

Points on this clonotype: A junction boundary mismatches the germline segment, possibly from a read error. For the CDR3, the DNA is TGTGCCAGCAGCCCTACCGGGATTTCCGACGATCAGCAGTTC. Protein: CASSPTGISDDQQF. V is TRBV11-3 and J is TRBJ2-7, with D possibly TRBD2 on 5 matching bases. CDR1 and CDR2 from the germline V gene are SGHNT and YENEEA. CDR3 length: 14 amino acids.

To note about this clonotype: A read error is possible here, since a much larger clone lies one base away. The CDR3 reads CASSLINSFQETQYF. The CDR3 bases are TGTGCCAGCAGCTTAATTAACTCCTTCCAAGAGACCCAGTACTTC. This rearrangement joins TRBV11-2 to TRBJ2-5; D is undetermined. The V end lost 2 bases, the J end lost 1 base, and 11 bases lay between the germline ends. Germline V gene data show CDR1 as SGHAT and CDR2 as FQNNGV. This CDR3 is built from 15 residues.

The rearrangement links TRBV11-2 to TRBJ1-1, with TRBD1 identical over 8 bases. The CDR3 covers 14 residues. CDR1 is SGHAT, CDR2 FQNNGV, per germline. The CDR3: CASRYTGGRAKAFF. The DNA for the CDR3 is TGTGCTAGTAGATATACAGGGGGGAGGGCTAAAGCTTTCTTT.

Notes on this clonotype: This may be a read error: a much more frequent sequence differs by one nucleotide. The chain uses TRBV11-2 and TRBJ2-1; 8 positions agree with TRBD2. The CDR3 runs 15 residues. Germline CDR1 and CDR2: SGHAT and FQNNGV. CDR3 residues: CANSSGLAVYNEQFF. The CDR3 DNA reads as TGTGCCAACAGCTCAGGACTAGCTGTCTACAATGAGCAGTTCTTC.

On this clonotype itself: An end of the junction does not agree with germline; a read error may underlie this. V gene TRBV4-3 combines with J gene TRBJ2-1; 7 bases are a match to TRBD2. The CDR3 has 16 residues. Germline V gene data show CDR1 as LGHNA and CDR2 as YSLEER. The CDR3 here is CASSQDWDYAYYEQFF. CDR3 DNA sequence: TGTGCCAGCAGTCAAGATTGGGACTACGCCTACTATGAGCAGTTCTTC.

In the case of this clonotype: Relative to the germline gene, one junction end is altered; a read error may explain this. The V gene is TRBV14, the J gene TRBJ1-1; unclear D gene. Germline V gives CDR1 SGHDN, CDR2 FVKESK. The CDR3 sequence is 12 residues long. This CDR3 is CASNQSGIVAFF. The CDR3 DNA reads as TGTGCCAGCAACCAATCTGGGATTGTGGCTTTCTTT. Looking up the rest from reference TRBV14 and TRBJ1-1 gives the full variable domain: EAGVTQFPSHSVIEKGQTVTLRCDPISGHDNLYWYRRVMGKEIKFLLHFVKESKQDESGMPNNRFLAERTGGTYSTLKVQPAELEDSGVYFCASNQSGIVAFFGQGTRLTVV.